The sequence of this T cell receptor (beta chain) was determined in a study of cytotoxic CD8 clonotypes in ibrutinib-treated CLL. The ends were cut back, 4 bases at V and 4 bases at J, with 12 bases in the middle. The CDR3 is 14 residues long. Germline CDR1 reads SGHRS; CDR2 reads YFSETQ. Measured with immunoSEQ multiplex PCR; TCRdb has only the in-frame clones, and not every one. The repertoire holds about 140,000 clones, with more than 75% as singletons. Study results and caveats: Exceeding age-matched healthy donors, baseline clonality also tracked the counts of circulating CD8+ T cells. Elevated clonality accompanied ibrutinib response, with a return toward baseline values at progression.

Of note for this clone: Its antigen is unknown.

This TCR was sampled from a human donor with chronic lymphocytic leukemia. The specimen was PBMCs, collected after 36 months of ibrutinib treatment. The rearrangement uses TRBV5-1 and TRBJ2-4; D perhaps matches TRBD2 (6 bases). This CDR3 is CASSRLEGKNIQYF. The CDR3 nucleotides read TGCGCCAGCAGCCGACTAGAGGGGAAAAACATTCAGTACTTC.